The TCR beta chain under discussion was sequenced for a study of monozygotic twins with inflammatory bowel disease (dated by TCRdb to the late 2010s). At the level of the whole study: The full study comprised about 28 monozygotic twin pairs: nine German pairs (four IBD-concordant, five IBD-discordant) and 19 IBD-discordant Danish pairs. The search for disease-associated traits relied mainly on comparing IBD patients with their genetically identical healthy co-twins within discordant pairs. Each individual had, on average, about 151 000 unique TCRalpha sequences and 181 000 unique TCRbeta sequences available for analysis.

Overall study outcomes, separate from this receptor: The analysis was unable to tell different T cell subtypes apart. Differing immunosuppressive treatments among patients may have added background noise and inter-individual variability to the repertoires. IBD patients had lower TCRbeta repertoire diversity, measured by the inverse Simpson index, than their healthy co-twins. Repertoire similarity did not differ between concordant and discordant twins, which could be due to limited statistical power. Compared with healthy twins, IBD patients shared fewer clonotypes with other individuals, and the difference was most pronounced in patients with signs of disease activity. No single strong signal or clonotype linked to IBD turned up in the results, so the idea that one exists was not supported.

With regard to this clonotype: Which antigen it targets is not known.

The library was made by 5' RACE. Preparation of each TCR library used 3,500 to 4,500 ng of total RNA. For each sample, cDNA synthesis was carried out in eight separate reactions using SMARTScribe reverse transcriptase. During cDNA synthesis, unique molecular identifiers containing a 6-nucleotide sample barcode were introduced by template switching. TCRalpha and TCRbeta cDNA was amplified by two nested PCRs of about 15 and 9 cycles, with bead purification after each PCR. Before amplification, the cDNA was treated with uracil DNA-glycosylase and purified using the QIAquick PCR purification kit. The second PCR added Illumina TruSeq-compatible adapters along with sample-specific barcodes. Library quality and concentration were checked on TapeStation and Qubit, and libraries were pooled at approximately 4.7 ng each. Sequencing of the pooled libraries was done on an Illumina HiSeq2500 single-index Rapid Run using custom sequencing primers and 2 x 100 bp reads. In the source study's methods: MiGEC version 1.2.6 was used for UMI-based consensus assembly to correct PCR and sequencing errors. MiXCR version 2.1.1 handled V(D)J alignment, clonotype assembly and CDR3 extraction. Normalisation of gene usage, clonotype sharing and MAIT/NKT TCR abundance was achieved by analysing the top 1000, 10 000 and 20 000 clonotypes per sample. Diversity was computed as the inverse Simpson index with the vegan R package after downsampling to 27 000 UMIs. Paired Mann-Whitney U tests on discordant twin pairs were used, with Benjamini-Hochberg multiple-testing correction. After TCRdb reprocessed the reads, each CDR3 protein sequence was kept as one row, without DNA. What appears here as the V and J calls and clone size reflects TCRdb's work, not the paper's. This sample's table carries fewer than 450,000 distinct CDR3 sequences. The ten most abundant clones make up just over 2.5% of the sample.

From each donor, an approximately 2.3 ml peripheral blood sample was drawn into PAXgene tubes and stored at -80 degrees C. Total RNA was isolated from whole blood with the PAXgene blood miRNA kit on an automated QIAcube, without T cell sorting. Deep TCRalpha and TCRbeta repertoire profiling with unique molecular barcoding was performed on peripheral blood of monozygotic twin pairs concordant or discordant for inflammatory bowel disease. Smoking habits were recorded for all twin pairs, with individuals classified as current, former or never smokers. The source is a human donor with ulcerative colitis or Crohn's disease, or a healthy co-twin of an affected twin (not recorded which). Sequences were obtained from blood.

The CDR3 region: CASSPTRSTDTQYF. Recombination connected TRBV18 to TRBJ2-3. The CDR3 contains 14 residues, cysteine and phenylalanine counted. DNA for this receptor is not on file. CDR1 and CDR2 were assigned from the germline V gene as KGHSH and LQKENI.